The source of this TCR beta chain is a study of PD-L1 blockade in urothelial cancer. About the research overall: Starting at some point between 2014 and 2015, patients were given atezolizumab (1,200 mg intravenously every 3 weeks). There were a median of approximately 130,000 T cells in blood samples. From 0 to 3 prior chemotherapy regimens had been given to the patients.

Time point given: pretreatment peripheral blood. Locally advanced or metastatic urothelial carcinoma affected all patients. Germline lookup yields CDR1 PRHDT and CDR2 FYEKMQ (reference sequence). V lost 3 bases, J lost 4 bases, and 11 bases lay in between. The CDR3 is 14 amino acids. The method was immunoSEQ multiplex PCR; TCRdb's version includes in-frame clones alone and lacks a portion of them. The sample lists 72,000 or so clones; approximately 84% were seen once. The sequence was obtained from a man aged 55 to 69 with urothelial cancer. This chain connects TRBV13 to TRBJ2-3; the D gene is possibly TRBD2 (7 bases). The starting material was PBMCs, obtained around atezolizumab (anti-PD-L1) treatment. Here the CDR3 reads CASSFRGGADTQYF. The CDR3 DNA reads as TGTGCCAGCAGCTTCAGGGGAGGGGCAGATACGCAGTATTTT.